These 10 T cell receptor beta chains originate from one sample sequenced in a study of blood T cell repertoires in COVID-19. The table came from immunoSEQ multiplex PCR; TCRdb's copy has only in-frame clones and leaves some out. The sample lists 71,000 or so clones, about four fifths occurring once. Sequenced material: peripheral blood. These receptors all come from a man in his sixties or seventies with acute or convalescent COVID-19.

The rearrangement joins TRBV4-2 to TRBJ1-4; TRBD1 matches 8 bases. The J segment lost 4 bases and the V segment lost 3 bases, leaving 1 base of the junction unmatched. Germline V lookup: CDR1 LGHNA, CDR2 YNFKEQ. CDR3 length equals 14 residues. The CDR3: CASSQDRDNEKLFF. Written as DNA, the CDR3 is TGTGCCAGCAGCCAGGACAGGGATAATGAAAAACTGTTTTTT.

The chain employs TRBV9 and TRBJ1-6; D is undetermined. Germline assignment: CDR1 SGDLS and CDR2 YYNGEE. The CDR3 is 13 amino acids. The ends were cut back, 4 bases at V and 7 bases at J, with 9 bases in the middle. The CDR3 DNA follows: TGTGCCAGCAGCCGTATCGTGAATTCACCCCTCCACTTT. It specifies CASSRIVNSPLHF. Combining the CDR3 with reference TRBV9 and TRBJ1-6 gives the whole variable domain DSGVTQTPKHLITATGQRVTLRCSPRSGDLSVYWYQQSLDQGLQFLIQYYNGEERAKGNILERFSAQQFPDLHSELNLSSLELGDSALYFCASSRIVNSPLHFGNGTRLTVT.

The gene calls are TRBV28 and TRBJ2-7, with TRBD1 as a possible D gene (6 bases). This CDR3 is built from 15 residues. In germline, CDR1 is MDHEN, CDR2 SYDVKM. The ends were cut back, 5 bases at V and 3 bases at J, with 17 bases in the middle. This CDR3 reads CASSLQGQPYYEQYF. CDR3 DNA sequence: TGTGCCAGCAGTCTCCAAGGACAGCCATACTACGAGCAGTACTTC. Supplemented by reference TRBV28 and TRBJ2-7, the full variable domain reads DVKVTQSSRYLVKRTGEKVFLECVQDMDHENMFWYRQDPGLGLRLIYFSYDVKMKEKGDIPEGYSVSREKKERFSLILESASTNQTSMYLCASSLQGQPYYEQYFGPGTRLTVT.

The rearrangement uses TRBV18 and TRBJ1-1; a weak D match, TRBD1 (6 bases). Germline CDR1 KGHSH, CDR2 LQKENI. The V and J ends lost 3 bases and 1 base respectively, with 9 bases between them. CDR3 length: 14 amino acids. CDR3 protein: CASSPRGGNTEAFF. As DNA, the CDR3 is TGTGCCAGCTCACCCAGGGGCGGGAACACTGAAGCTTTCTTT.

For the CDR3, the DNA is TGTGCCAGGTCCCTCGATGGGGGGAGCTACGAGCAGTACTTC. Its translation is CARSLDGGSYEQYF. The chain links TRBV2 to TRBJ2-7; D is possibly TRBD2 (6 bases). The CDR3 has 14 residues. Trimming removed 9 bases at V and 3 bases at J, with 18 bases between. Germline V lookup: CDR1 SNHLY, CDR2 FYNNEI.

The genes are TRBV7-3 and TRBJ2-5; tentative D call: TRBD1 (5 bases). Trimming took 2 bases from V and 4 from J, leaving 8 bases between them. The CDR3 covers 13 residues. The V gene's germline CDR1 is SGHTA and CDR2 FQGTGA. CDR3 protein: CASSLSDRETQYF. The CDR3 nucleotides read TGTGCCAGCAGCTTATCCGACAGAGAGACCCAGTACTTC.

The chain combines TRBV7-2 with TRBJ2-5; D ambiguous. This CDR3 region has 13 residues. V was cut by 4 bases and J by 3 bases, with 9 bases left in between. In germline, CDR1 is SGHTA, CDR2 FQGNSA. The CDR3 sequence: CASSSYSEETQYF. For the CDR3, the DNA is TGTGCCAGCAGCTCCTACTCCGAAGAGACCCAGTACTTC.

Only a few counts were recorded for this clone. The gene calls are TRBV7-3 and TRBJ2-4; possible D gene TRBD2, 5 bases. The CDR3 has 13 residues. Germline loops: CDR1 SGHTA, CDR2 FQGTGA. V was cut by 1 base and J by 8 bases, with 9 bases left in between. CDR3 sequence: CASSLIPGDIQYF. The CDR3 DNA reads TGTGCCAGCAGCTTAATTCCCGGGGACATTCAGTACTTC.

This chain's CDR3 is CASTPDPQGNYGYTF. CDR3 bases: TGTGCCAGCACCCCAGACCCACAGGGGAACTATGGCTACACCTTC. The V call is TRBV7-3, the J call TRBJ1-2; 7 bases are shared with TRBD1. V lost 7 bases and J lost 2; bases outside the gene matches: 10. The germline CDR1 and CDR2 sequences are SGHTA and FQGTGA. The CDR3 is 15 amino acids.

The rearrangement links TRBV4-1 to TRBJ2-1; 10 nucleotides match TRBD1. Trimming cost V 4 bases and J 3 bases; bases outside gene matches: 0. Germline V lookup: CDR1 MGHRA, CDR2 YSYEKL. The CDR3 consists of 14 residues. CDR3 loop: CASSRTGGYNEQFF. The CDR3 nucleotides are TGCGCCAGCAGCCGGACAGGGGGCTACAATGAGCAGTTCTTC.